The clone carrying this TCR beta chain was detected many times. Its specificity is unknown. The sample belongs to a study of T cells in Graves' hyperthyroidism and ophthalmopathy. General study results and limits: Most thyroid-expanded clonotypes above 0.001 were also found in blood.

TCR beta CDR3 regions were amplified from RNA. Initially, a first-round RT-PCR of the TCR CDR3 employed the HTBI primer set. TCRdb fed the multiplex PCR reads into MiXCR, producing one record per CDR3 protein. The table includes hundreds of thousands of distinct CDR3 sequences, 15% to 18% detected once. V gave up 3 bases and J gave up 5 bases, with 10 bases separating them. This CDR3 has 12 amino acids. CDR1 is DFQATT and CDR2 is SNEGSKA in the germline V gene (reference sequence). Participants, patients aged 18 to 65, had newly diagnosed hyperthyroidism with a duration under 2 months. Cells are PBMCs isolated from over 7.5 ml of fresh blood.

The sequence was obtained from a woman between 18 and 30 years old with Graves' hyperthyroidism. The sample comprised blood. This chain joins TRBV20-1 and TRBJ2-5; D is uncertain. CDR3 bases: TGCAGTGCTAGTGATGGGCGGGAGACCCAGTACTTC. It specifies CSASDGRETQYF.